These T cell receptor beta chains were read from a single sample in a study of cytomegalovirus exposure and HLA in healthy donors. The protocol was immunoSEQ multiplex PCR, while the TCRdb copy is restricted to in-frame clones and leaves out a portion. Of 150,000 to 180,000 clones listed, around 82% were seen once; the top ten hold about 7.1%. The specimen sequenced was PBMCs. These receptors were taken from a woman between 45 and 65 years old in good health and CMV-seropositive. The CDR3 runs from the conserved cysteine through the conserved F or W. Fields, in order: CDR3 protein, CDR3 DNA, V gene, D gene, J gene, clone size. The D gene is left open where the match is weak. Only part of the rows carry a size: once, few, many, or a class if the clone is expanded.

CASSITGNNSPLHF	TGTGCCAGTAGTATCACAGGGAATAATTCACCCCTCCACTTT	TRBV19	-	TRBJ1-6	-
CASGLDDSPTDTQYF	TGTGCTAGTGGTTTGGATGACTCTCCCACAGATACGCAGTATTTT	TRBV12-5	-	TRBJ2-3	-
CASGEGHEQYF	TGCGCCAGTGGTGAGGGGCACGAGCAGTACTTC	TRBV10-1	-	TRBJ2-7	-
CASSSGFTGELFF	TGTGCCAGCAGCTCAGGGTTCACCGGGGAGCTGTTTTTT	TRBV6-5	-	TRBJ2-2	-
CASSPWTDSYEQFF	TGTGCCAGCTCACCATGGACAGACTCTTATGAGCAGTTCTTC	TRBV18	-	TRBJ2-1	-
CASSPQGRPDNEQFF	TGTGCCAGCAGCCCCCAGGGGCGGCCGGACAATGAGCAGTTCTTC	TRBV11-3	-	TRBJ2-1	-
CASSASHGRSETQYF	TGTGCCAGCAGTGCCAGTCATGGCAGGTCGGAGACCCAGTACTTC	TRBV6-1	-	TRBJ2-5	-
CASRPGSSDYNEQFF	TGTGCCAGCAGACCAGGCTCCTCCGATTACAATGAGCAGTTCTTC	TRBV9	-	TRBJ2-1	-
CASSPTRAREQYF	TGTGCCAGCAGCCCCACTAGGGCTCGGGAGCAGTACTTC	TRBV2	-	TRBJ2-5	-
CASSLATRDSSYNSPLHF	TGTGCCAGCAGCTTAGCAACAAGGGACAGCTCCTATAATTCACCCCTCCACTTT	TRBV7-2	TRBD1	TRBJ1-6	-
CASSGDRGYSEQYF	TGTGCCAGCAGTGGTGACAGGGGGTATTCCGAGCAGTACTTC	TRBV6-1	TRBD1	TRBJ2-7	once
CATSSGTGHNEQYF	TGTGCCACCAGCAGCGGGACAGGGCACAACGAGCAGTACTTC	TRBV15	TRBD1	TRBJ2-7	-
CASRNLKGENGGNTIYF	TGTGCCAGCAGGAATCTGAAAGGGGAAAACGGTGGAAACACCATATATTTT	TRBV7-9	-	TRBJ1-3	many
CASSIDLGLPYEQYF	TGTGCCAGTAGTATAGATCTCGGACTACCATACGAGCAGTACTTC	TRBV19	-	TRBJ2-7	-
CASSQDRLAGNEQFF	TGTGCCAGCAGCCAAGATCGACTAGCGGGGAATGAGCAGTTCTTC	TRBV4-2	TRBD2	TRBJ2-1	-
CASTLAESINSPLHF	TGTGCCAGCACCCTTGCCGAGTCAATAAATTCACCCCTCCACTTT	TRBV7-9	-	TRBJ1-6	-
CSVEDWAAGYTF	TGCAGCGTTGAAGATTGGGCAGCTGGCTACACCTTC	TRBV29-1	-	TRBJ1-2	few
CASSALYGGTGELFF	TGTGCCAGCAGCGCATTATACGGGGGGACCGGGGAGCTGTTTTTT	TRBV2	TRBD2	TRBJ2-2	-
CASSPGRGIGGYTF	TGCGCCAGCAGCCCCGGAAGGGGGATCGGTGGCTACACCTTC	TRBV4-3	-	TRBJ1-2	-
CASSPTQTYTQYF	TGTGCCAGCTCACCAACACAGACCTATACGCAGTATTTT	TRBV18	-	TRBJ2-3	few
CASSLWTADYYGYTF	TGTGCCAGCAGTCTTTGGACAGCCGACTACTATGGCTACACCTTC	TRBV6-1	-	TRBJ1-2	-
CASSPQRGAQETQYF	TGTGCCAGCTCACCACAGCGGGGGGCCCAAGAGACCCAGTACTTC	TRBV18	TRBD2	TRBJ2-5	-
CASSSKTGGIGADTQYF	TGTGCCAGCAGCTCCAAGACAGGGGGCATTGGGGCAGATACGCAGTATTTT	TRBV5-4	TRBD1	TRBJ2-3	-
CASSKGRGAGYGYTF	TGTGCCAGCAGTAAGGGGCGGGGGGCGGGCTATGGCTACACCTTC	TRBV27	-	TRBJ1-2	-
CASSDPGHTYYEQYF	TGTGCCAGCAGTGACCCGGGACACACCTACTACGAGCAGTACTTC	TRBV6-1	-	TRBJ2-7	-
CSVATGDSYGYTF	TGCAGCGTTGCCACAGGGGACTCCTATGGCTACACCTTC	TRBV29-1	TRBD1	TRBJ1-2	-
CASTPTGGSNQPQHF	TGTGCCAGTACCCCGACAGGGGGGAGCAATCAGCCCCAGCATTTT	TRBV19	TRBD1	TRBJ1-5	-
CASSNGQVGEKLFF	TGTGCCAGTAGTAATGGACAGGTCGGCGAAAAACTGTTTTTT	TRBV19	TRBD1	TRBJ1-4	once
CASSATDTFYEQYF	TGTGCCAGCAGCGCAACAGATACGTTTTACGAGCAGTACTTC	TRBV9	-	TRBJ2-7	-
CASRLAGGSSYNEQFF	TGTGCCAGCAGACTAGCGGGGGGGAGCTCCTACAATGAGCAGTTCTTC	TRBV27	TRBD2	TRBJ2-1	-
CATGGSSTDTQYF	TGTGCCACCGGCGGGTCCAGCACAGATACGCAGTATTTT	TRBV6-5	-	TRBJ2-3	-
CASSLTGAYEQYF	TGTGCCAGCAGCTTGACAGGGGCCTACGAGCAGTACTTC	TRBV7-8	TRBD1	TRBJ2-7	-
CASGPTGVDGELFF	TGTGCTAGTGGCCCGACAGGGGTGGACGGGGAGCTGTTTTTT	TRBV12-5	TRBD1	TRBJ2-2	few
CASSENGEKLFF	TGCGCCAGCAGTGAGAACGGTGAAAAACTGTTTTTT	TRBV10-2	-	TRBJ1-4	-
CASSFPGRQETQYF	TGTGCCAGCAGCTTCCCGGGTCGCCAAGAGACCCAGTACTTC	TRBV5-4	-	TRBJ2-5	-
CASSDRGNTEAFF	TGTGCCAGCAGCGACAGGGGCAACACTGAAGCTTTCTTT	TRBV27	TRBD1	TRBJ1-1	-